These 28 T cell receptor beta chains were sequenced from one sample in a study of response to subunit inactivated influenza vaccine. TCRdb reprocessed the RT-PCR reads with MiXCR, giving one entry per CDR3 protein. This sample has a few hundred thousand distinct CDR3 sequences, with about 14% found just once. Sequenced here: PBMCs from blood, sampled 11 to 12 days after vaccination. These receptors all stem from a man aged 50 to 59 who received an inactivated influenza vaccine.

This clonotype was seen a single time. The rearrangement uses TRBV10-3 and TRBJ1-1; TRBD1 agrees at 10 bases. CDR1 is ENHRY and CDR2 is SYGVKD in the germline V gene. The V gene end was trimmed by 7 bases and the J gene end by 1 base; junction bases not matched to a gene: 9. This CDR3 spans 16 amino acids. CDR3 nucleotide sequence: TGTGCCATCACCAGGGGACAGGGGTTTTCGAACACTGAAGCTTTCTTT. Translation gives CAITRGQGFSNTEAFF.

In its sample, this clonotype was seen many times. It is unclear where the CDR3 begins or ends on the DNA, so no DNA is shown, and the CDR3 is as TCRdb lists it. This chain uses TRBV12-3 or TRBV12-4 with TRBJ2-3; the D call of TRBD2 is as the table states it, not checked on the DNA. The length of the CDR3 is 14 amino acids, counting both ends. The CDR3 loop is CASSPLFGSGSRYF.

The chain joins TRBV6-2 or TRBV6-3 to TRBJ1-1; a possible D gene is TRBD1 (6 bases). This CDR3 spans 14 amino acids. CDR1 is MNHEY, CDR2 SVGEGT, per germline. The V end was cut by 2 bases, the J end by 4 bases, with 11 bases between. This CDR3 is CASSYGGSGTEAFF. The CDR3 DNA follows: TGTGCCAGCAGTTACGGGGGCTCGGGCACTGAAGCTTTCTTT.

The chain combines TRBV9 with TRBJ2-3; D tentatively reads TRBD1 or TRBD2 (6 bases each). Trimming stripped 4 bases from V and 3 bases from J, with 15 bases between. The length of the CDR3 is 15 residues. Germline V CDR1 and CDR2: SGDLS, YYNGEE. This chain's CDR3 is CASSRGAEGTDTQYF. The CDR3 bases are TGTGCCAGCAGCAGGGGGGCGGAGGGGACAGATACGCAGTATTTT.

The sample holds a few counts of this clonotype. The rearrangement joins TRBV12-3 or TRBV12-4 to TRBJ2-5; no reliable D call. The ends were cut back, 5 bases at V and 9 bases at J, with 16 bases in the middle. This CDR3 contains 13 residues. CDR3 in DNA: TGTGCCAGCAGTCGGACGGACGCTGTTCCCCAGTACTTC. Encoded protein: CASSRTDAVPQYF.

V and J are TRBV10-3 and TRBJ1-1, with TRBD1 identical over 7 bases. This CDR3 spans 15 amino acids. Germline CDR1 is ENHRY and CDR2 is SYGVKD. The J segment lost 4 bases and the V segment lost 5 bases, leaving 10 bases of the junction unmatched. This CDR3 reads CAISPNTGAVTEAFF. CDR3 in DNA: TGTGCCATCAGTCCTAATACAGGGGCGGTCACTGAAGCTTTCTTT.

The CDR3 sequence is CASSPLEVAEKLFF. For the CDR3, the DNA is TGTGCCAGCAGCCCTTTGGAGGTTGCTGAAAAACTGTTTTTT. V and J are TRBV7-2 and TRBJ1-4; no firm D call. V was cut by 5 bases and J by 7 bases, with 14 bases left in between. CDR1 and CDR2 (germline): SGHTA, FQGNSA. This CDR3 has 14 amino acids.

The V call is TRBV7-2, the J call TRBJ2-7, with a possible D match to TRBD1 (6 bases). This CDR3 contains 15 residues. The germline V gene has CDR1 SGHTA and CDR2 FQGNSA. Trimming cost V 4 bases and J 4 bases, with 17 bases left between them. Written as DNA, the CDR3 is TGTGCCAGCAGCTCGACCCCTGGGGGCAGTTACGAGCAGTACTTC. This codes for CASSSTPGGSYEQYF.

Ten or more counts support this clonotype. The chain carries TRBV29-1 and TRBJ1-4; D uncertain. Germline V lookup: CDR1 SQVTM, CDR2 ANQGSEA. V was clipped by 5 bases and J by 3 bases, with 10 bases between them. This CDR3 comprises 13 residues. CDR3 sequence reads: CSVQDEANEKLFF. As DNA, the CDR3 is TGCAGCGTTCAGGATGAAGCTAATGAAAAACTGTTTTTT.

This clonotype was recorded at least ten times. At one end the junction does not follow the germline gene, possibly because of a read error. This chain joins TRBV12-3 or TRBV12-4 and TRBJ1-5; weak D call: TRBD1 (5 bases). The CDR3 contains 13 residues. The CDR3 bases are TGCGCCAGCAGCTTGGGGGAGGATCAGCCCCAGCATTTT. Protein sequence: CASSLGEDQPQHF.

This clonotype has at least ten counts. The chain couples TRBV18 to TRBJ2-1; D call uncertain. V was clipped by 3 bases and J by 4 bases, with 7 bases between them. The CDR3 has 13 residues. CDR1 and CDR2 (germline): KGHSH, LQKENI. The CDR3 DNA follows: TGTGCCAGCTCACCCACTCAATACAATGAGCAGTTCTTC. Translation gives CASSPTQYNEQFF.

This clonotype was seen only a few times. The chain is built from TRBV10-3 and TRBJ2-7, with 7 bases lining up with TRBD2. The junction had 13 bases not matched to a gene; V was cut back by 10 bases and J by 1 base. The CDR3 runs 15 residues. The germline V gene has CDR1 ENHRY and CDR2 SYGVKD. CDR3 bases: TGTGCCACCTACCGAGGGCTAGCGGAATCCTACGAGCAGTACTTC. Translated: CATYRGLAESYEQYF.

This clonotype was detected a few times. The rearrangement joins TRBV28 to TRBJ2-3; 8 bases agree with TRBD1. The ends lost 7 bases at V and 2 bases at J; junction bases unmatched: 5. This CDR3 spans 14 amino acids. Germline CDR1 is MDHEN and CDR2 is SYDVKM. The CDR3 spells CASTWTGPTDTQYF. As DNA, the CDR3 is TGTGCCAGCACCTGGACAGGGCCCACAGATACGCAGTATTTT.

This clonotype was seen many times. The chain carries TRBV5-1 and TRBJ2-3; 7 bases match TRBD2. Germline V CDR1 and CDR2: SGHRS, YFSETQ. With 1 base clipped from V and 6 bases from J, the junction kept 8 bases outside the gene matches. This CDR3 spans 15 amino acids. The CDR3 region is CASSLRLADGDTQYF. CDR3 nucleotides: TGCGCCAGCAGCTTGAGACTAGCCGATGGGGATACGCAGTATTTT.

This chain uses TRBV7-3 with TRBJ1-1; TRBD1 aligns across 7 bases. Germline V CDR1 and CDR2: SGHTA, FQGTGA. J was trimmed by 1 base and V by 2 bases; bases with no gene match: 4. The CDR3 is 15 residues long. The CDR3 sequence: CASSLQGDENTEAFF. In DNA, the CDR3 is TGTGCCAGCAGCTTACAGGGGGATGAGAACACTGAAGCTTTCTTT.

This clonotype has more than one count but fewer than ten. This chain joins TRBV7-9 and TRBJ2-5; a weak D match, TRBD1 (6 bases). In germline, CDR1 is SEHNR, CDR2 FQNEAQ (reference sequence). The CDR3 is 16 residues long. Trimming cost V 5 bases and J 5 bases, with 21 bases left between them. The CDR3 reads CASSQRRQGTGETQYF. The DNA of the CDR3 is TGTGCCAGCAGCCAACGGCGGCAGGGCACAGGGGAGACCCAGTACTTC.

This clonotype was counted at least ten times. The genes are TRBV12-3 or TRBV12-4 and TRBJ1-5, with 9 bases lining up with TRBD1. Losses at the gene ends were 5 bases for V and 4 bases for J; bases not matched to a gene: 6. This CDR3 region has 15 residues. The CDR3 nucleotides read TGTGCCAGCAGTCCCGGACAGGGGCTAAATCAGCCCCAGCATTTT. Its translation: CASSPGQGLNQPQHF.

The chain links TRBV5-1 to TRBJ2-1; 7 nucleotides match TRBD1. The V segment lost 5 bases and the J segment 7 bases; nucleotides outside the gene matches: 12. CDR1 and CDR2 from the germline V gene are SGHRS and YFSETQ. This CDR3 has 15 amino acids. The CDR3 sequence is CASSLTPGQRNEQFF. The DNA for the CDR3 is TGCGCCAGCAGTCTCACACCGGGACAGCGAAATGAGCAGTTCTTC.

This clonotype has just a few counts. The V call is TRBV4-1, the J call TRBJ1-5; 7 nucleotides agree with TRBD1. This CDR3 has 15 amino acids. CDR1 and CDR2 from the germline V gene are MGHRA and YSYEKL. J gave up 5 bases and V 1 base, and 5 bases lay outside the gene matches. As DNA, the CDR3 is TGCGCCAGCAGCCAAGGTGCAGGGGGGCATCAGCCCCAGCATTTT. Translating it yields CASSQGAGGHQPQHF.

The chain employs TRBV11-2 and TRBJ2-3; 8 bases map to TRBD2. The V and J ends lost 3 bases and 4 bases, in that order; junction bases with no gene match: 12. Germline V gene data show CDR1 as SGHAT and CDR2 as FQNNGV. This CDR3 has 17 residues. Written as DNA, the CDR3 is TGTGCCAGCAGCTTTTCGGTCAGCGGGAGAGCGGCAGATACGCAGTATTTT. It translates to CASSFSVSGRAADTQYF.

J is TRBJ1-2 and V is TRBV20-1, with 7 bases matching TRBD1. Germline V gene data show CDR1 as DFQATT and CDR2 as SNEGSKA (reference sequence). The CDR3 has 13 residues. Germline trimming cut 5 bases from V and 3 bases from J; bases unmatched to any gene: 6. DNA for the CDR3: TGCAGTGCTTCCCCGGGACAGTACTATGGCTACACCTTC. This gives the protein CSASPGQYYGYTF.

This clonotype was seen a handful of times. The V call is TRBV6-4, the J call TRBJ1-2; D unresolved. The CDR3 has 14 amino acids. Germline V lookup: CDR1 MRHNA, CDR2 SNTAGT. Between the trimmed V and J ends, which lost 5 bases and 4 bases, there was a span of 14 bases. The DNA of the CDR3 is TGTGCCAGCAGTCCGGAAGGAGTTGGCTATGGCTACACCTTC. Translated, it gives CASSPEGVGYGYTF.

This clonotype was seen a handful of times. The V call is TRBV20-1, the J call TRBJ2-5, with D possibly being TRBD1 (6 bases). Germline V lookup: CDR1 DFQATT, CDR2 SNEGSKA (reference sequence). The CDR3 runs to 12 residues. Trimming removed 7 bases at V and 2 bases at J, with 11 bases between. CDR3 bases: TGCAGTGGAAGGGGGTCGCAAGAGACCCAGTACTTC. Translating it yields CSGRGSQETQYF.

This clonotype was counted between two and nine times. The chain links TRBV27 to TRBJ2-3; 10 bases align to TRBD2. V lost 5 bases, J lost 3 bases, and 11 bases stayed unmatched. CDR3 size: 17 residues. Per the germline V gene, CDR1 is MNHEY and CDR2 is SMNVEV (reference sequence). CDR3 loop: CASSSREVAGGTDTQYF. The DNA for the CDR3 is TGTGCCAGCAGTAGCCGGGAGGTAGCGGGGGGAACAGATACGCAGTATTTT.

In DNA form, the CDR3 reads TGCGCCAGCAGCCCCTCTAGGGGTTCCTACAATGAGCAGTTCTTC. It encodes CASSPSRGSYNEQFF. The chain joins TRBV4-3 to TRBJ2-1; D is possibly TRBD1 (5 bases). V lost 4 bases to trimming and J lost 1 base, with 11 bases between them. The CDR3 has 15 residues. Germline V gene lookup returns CDR1 LGHNA and CDR2 YSLEER.

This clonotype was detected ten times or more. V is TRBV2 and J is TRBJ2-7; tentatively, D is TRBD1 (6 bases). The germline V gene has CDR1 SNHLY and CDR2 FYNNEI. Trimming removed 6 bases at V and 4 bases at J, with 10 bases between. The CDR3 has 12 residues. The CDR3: CASSNRAYEQYF. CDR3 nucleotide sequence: TGTGCCAGCAGCAACAGGGCGTACGAGCAGTACTTC.

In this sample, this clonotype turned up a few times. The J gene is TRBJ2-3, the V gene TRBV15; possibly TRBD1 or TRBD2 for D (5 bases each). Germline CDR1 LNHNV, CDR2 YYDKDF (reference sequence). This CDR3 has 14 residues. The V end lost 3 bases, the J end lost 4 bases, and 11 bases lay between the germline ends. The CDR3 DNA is TGTGCCACCAGCAGGGCGTTGGGGGCAGATACGCAGTATTTT. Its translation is CATSRALGADTQYF.

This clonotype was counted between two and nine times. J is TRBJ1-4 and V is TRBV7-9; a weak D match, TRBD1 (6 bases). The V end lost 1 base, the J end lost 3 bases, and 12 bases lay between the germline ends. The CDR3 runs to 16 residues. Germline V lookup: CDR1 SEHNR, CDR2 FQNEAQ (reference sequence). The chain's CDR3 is CASSLGSGASNEKLFF. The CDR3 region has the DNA TGTGCCAGCAGCTTAGGGTCGGGGGCCTCTAATGAAAAACTGTTTTTT.